The present TCR beta chain was sequenced within a study of beta chain features in type 1 diabetes. General study findings and limits: Among patients with Type 1 diabetes, TCRB CDR3s were moderately but significantly shorter in every one of the four CD4+ subsets.

What was sequenced were expressed TCRB transcripts, since all of the isolated RNA had been reverse transcribed. The assay was immunoSEQ multiplex PCR, and TCRdb's table has in-frame clones only and misses some. The data contain about 160,000 clones, around 7.8% of them singletons. There are a few counts of this clone. What it binds is not known. This CDR3 is 14 amino acids long. Isolation of CD4+ naive, central memory, regulatory and stem cell-like memory cells was achieved by sorting via CD45RO/CCR7/CD25/CD127/CD95/CD27. The material sequenced was central memory CD4+ T cells from blood. V gene TRBV21-1 combines with J gene TRBJ2-7; the table's D call, TRBD2, was not checked against the DNA. TRBV21-1 is a pseudogene segment. This receptor was taken from a woman aged 40 to 49 with type 1 diabetes. CDR3: CAIGIPLAGDEQYF. The CDR3 coding sequence is TGTGCCATTGGAATCCCGCTAGCGGGAGACGAGCAGTACTTC.